These 22 T cell receptor beta chains came from one sample sequenced in a study of PD-1 blockade in classical Hodgkin lymphoma. Time point described: newly diagnosed, previously untreated cHL patient sample. Magnetic depletion of unwanted cells isolated CD4+ T cells from thawed PBMCs. The repertoire was sequenced with immunoSEQ multiplex PCR; TCRdb's copy has only in-frame clones and lacks some. Among fewer than 30,000 clones, around 90% were seen once, and the ten largest hold roughly 0.35%. The sample consisted of CD4+ T cells from blood. These receptors originate from a human donor with classical Hodgkin lymphoma.

CDR3 nucleotide sequence: TGTGCCAGCACCACCCCAGGGCAGTACAATGAGCAGTTCTTC. This encodes CASTTPGQYNEQFF. V is TRBV28 and J is TRBJ2-1; tentative D call: TRBD1 (5 bases). Trimming left V 7 bases short and J 4 bases short, with 14 bases between. Germline V CDR1 and CDR2: MDHEN, SYDVKM. The CDR3 is made up of 14 amino acids.

CDR3: CASAPRGRLGNTIYF. The CDR3 coding sequence is TGTGCCAGCGCCCCAAGGGGGCGACTCGGGAACACCATATATTTT. The rearrangement links TRBV27 to TRBJ1-3; 7 bases fit TRBD1. CDR3 size: 15 residues. Germline lookup yields CDR1 MNHEY and CDR2 SMNVEV (reference sequence). Trimming cost V 8 bases and J 7 bases; bases outside gene matches: 14.

As regards this clone: Other DNA sequences in the sample encode the same CDR3. The chain is built from TRBV30 and TRBJ1-3; no clear D gene. This CDR3 is built from 12 residues. With 1 base removed from V and 9 bases from J, the gap between germline ends came to 10 bases. Germline assignment: CDR1 GTSNPN and CDR2 SVGIG (reference sequence). The CDR3 nucleotides are TGTGCCTGGAGTGAGGACCGGAGCACCATATATTTT. Protein product: CAWSEDRSTIYF.

There are a few counts of this clone. The rearrangement uses TRBV18 and TRBJ1-2; 7 bases line up with TRBD1. This CDR3 has 13 residues. Trimming removed 5 bases from V and 3 bases from J; junction bases left unmatched: 3. Per the germline V gene, CDR1 is KGHSH and CDR2 is LQKENI. In DNA, the CDR3 is TGTGCCAGCTCAGCCGACAGGGACTATGGCTACACCTTC. Its translation is CASSADRDYGYTF.

The rearrangement uses TRBV7-9 and TRBJ2-2; a possible D gene is TRBD2 (5 bases). This CDR3 has 13 amino acids. Germline CDR1 and CDR2: SEHNR and FQNEAQ (reference sequence). V was shortened by 6 bases and J by 1 base, with 6 bases between the two germline ends. The CDR3 region has the DNA TGTGCCAGCAGTCGGGAGAACACCGGGGAGCTGTTTTTT. Translated: CASSRENTGELFF.

This rearrangement joins TRBV7-7 to TRBJ2-3; no reliable D call. V was pared by 6 bases and J by 5 bases, with 12 bases between. CDR1 is SSHAT and CDR2 is FNYEAQ in the germline V gene (reference sequence). This CDR3 has 13 amino acids. The CDR3 nucleotides are TGTGCCAGCAGTCCCGGCGGCGGAGATACGCAGTATTTT. This gives the protein CASSPGGGDTQYF.

The rearrangement links TRBV29-1 to TRBJ2-5; D may correspond to TRBD1 or TRBD2 (5 bases each). Between the trimmed V and J ends, which lost 7 bases and 1 base, there was a span of 16 bases. This CDR3 is built from 14 residues. Germline V lookup: CDR1 SQVTM, CDR2 ANQGSEA. The CDR3 is CSGTGTEIQETQYF. The DNA of the CDR3 is TGCAGCGGCACCGGGACGGAAATCCAAGAGACCCAGTACTTC.

The chain links TRBV2 to TRBJ2-7; D is ambiguous. The CDR3 runs 12 residues. Trimming took off 1 base at V and 4 bases at J, with 5 bases between the two ends. CDR1 and CDR2 from the germline V gene are SNHLY and FYNNEI. The CDR3 sequence is CASSEGRYEQYF. The CDR3 nucleotides are TGTGCCAGCAGTGAAGGGCGTTACGAGCAGTACTTC.

The chain employs TRBV10-3 and TRBJ2-7, with 11 bases lining up with TRBD1. V lost 2 bases and J lost 2; bases outside the gene matches: 5. In germline, CDR1 is ENHRY, CDR2 SYGVKD. This CDR3 comprises 16 residues. The CDR3 is CAISEPGQGGTYEQYF. In DNA form, the CDR3 reads TGTGCCATCAGTGAGCCGGGACAGGGGGGGACCTACGAGCAGTACTTC.

The chain employs TRBV7-8 and TRBJ2-2; 8 positions match TRBD1. Germline V lookup: CDR1 SGHVS, CDR2 FQNEAQ. Trimming took 3 bases from V and 0 from J; bases not matched to a gene: 3. CDR3 length: 16 residues. The CDR3 is CASSLGQATNTGELFF. The CDR3 nucleotides are TGTGCCAGCAGCTTGGGACAGGCAACGAACACCGGGGAGCTGTTTTTT. Full variable domain (remainder filled in from reference TRBV7-8 and TRBJ2-2): GAGVSQSPRYKVAKRGQDVALRCDPISGHVSLFWYQQALGQGPEFLTYFQNEAQLDKSGLPSDRFFAERPEGSVSTLKIQRTQQEDSAVYLCASSLGQATNTGELFFGEGSRLTVL.

This clone was recorded once. The chain joins TRBV2 to TRBJ2-7, with 8 positions matching TRBD2. Trimming at V came to 1 base and at J to 4 bases, leaving 12 bases not matched to a gene. Looked up from germline, CDR1 is SNHLY and CDR2 is FYNNEI. CDR3 length: 17 residues. CDR3 bases: TGTGCCAGCAGTGAAGGCTTTGCCTCAGCGGGAGAGTACGAGCAGTACTTC. Residues: CASSEGFASAGEYEQYF. The whole variable domain, filled in from reference TRBV2 and TRBJ2-7, reads EPEVTQTPSHQVTQMGQEVILRCVPISNHLYFYWYRQILGQKVEFLVSFYNNEISEKSEIFDDQFSVERPDGSNFTLKIRSTKLEDSAMYFCASSEGFASAGEYEQYFGPGTRLTVT.

The chain uses TRBV29-1 and TRBJ2-2, with 16 bases that match TRBD2. Germline assignment: CDR1 SQVTM and CDR2 ANQGSEA. With V trimmed by 7 bases and J by 0 bases, 2 bases remained unmatched. The CDR3 is 16 amino acids. The CDR3 DNA reads TGCAGCGCGGGACTAGCGGGAGGGCCGAACACCGGGGAGCTGTTTTTT. It is translated as CSAGLAGGPNTGELFF.

The chain recombines TRBV7-2 with TRBJ1-2, with D possibly being TRBD1 (5 bases). The CDR3 contains 13 residues. Germline-derived CDR1 and CDR2 are SGHTA and FQGNSA. Trimming pared 1 base from V and 5 bases from J, leaving 8 bases between. CDR3 DNA: TGTGCCAGCAGCTTAGGGACATCTTATGGCTACACCTTC. Its protein is CASSLGTSYGYTF. Complete variable domain (other parts from reference TRBV7-2 and TRBJ1-2): GAGVSQSPSNKVTEKGKDVELRCDPISGHTALYWYRQSLGQGLEFLIYFQGNSAPDKSGLPSDRFSAERTGGSVSTLTIQRTQQEDSAVYLCASSLGTSYGYTFGSGTRLTVV.

V usage is TRBV5-1 and J usage is TRBJ2-7, with 9 bases fitting TRBD2. The CDR3 consists of 15 residues. In germline, CDR1 is SGHRS, CDR2 YFSETQ. The V gene end was trimmed by 1 base and the J gene end by 0 bases; junction bases not matched to a gene: 2. The CDR3 DNA sequence: TGCGCCAGCAGCTTGTTTAGCGGGGGCTCCTACGAGCAGTACTTC. It codes for CASSLFSGGSYEQYF.

The V call is TRBV7-2, the J call TRBJ1-3; D is ambiguous. The CDR3 covers 15 residues. Trimming stripped 4 bases from V and 6 bases from J, with 16 bases between. Germline V CDR1 and CDR2: SGHTA, FQGNSA. The CDR3 region is CASSSTSSPPNTIYF. Here the CDR3 DNA reads TGTGCCAGCAGCTCAACATCTTCCCCCCCAAACACCATATATTTT.

The chain uses TRBV28 and TRBJ2-3; D is ambiguous. Germline V gene lookup returns CDR1 MDHEN and CDR2 SYDVKM. CDR3 length: 18 amino acids. V gave up 5 bases and J gave up 0 bases, with 21 bases separating them. The CDR3 reads CASSLSPHSSPSTDTQYF. The CDR3 nucleotides are TGTGCCAGCAGTCTCTCCCCCCACTCCAGCCCCAGCACAGATACGCAGTATTTT.

This chain links TRBV18 with TRBJ2-5, with a tentative D call TRBD1 (5 bases). Looked up from germline, CDR1 is KGHSH and CDR2 is LQKENI. The germline V and J ends were trimmed by 11 bases and 2 bases, with 21 bases remaining between them. The CDR3 is 15 amino acids. For the CDR3, the DNA is TGTGCCCTCCCCATGTGGACAAATAGTCAAGAGACCCAGTACTTC. Translation gives CALPMWTNSQETQYF.

In this sample, this clone turned up a few times. V and J are TRBV2 and TRBJ2-7; TRBD2 agrees at 14 bases. In germline, CDR1 is SNHLY, CDR2 FYNNEI. The CDR3 length is 20 residues. Germline trimming cut 5 bases from V and 3 bases from J; bases unmatched to any gene: 18. This CDR3 is CASSWTRLAGGSGPNYEQYF. In DNA, the CDR3 is TGTGCCAGCAGTTGGACTAGACTAGCGGGAGGGTCTGGTCCCAACTACGAGCAGTACTTC.

This chain uses TRBV5-1 with TRBJ2-2; 7 positions match TRBD2. This CDR3 is 15 amino acids long. From germline, CDR1 is SGHRS and CDR2 YFSETQ. Trimming cost V 0 bases and J 6 bases; bases outside gene matches: 5. CDR3 region: CASSLVTGGPGELFF. Here the CDR3 DNA reads TGCGCCAGCAGCTTGGTGACGGGAGGTCCCGGGGAGCTGTTTTTT.

The chain couples TRBV7-2 to TRBJ2-3; D not certain. V was trimmed by 1 base and J by 0 bases, leaving 8 bases between them. The CDR3 runs to 15 residues. From germline, CDR1 is SGHTA and CDR2 FQGNSA. As DNA, the CDR3 is TGTGCCAGCAGCTTAGTAACACGGAGCACAGATACGCAGTATTTT. Translation: CASSLVTRSTDTQYF.

This chain links TRBV9 with TRBJ2-1, with TRBD2 matching 8 bases. Germline assignment: CDR1 SGDLS and CDR2 YYNGEE. Trimming took 0 bases from V and 5 from J; bases not matched to a gene: 10. There are 17 residues in the CDR3. The DNA for the CDR3 is TGTGCCAGCAGCGTAGGGGGACGGAGCGGGAGCCACAATGAGCAGTTCTTC. Translating it yields CASSVGGRSGSHNEQFF.

This clone was detected only once. V is TRBV19 and J is TRBJ2-5, with TRBD2 matching over 10 bases. The CDR3 has 14 amino acids. After removal of 4 bases from V and 4 bases from J, the junction contained 3 bases not matched to a gene. Germline values: CDR1 LNHDA, CDR2 SQIVND (reference sequence). Here the CDR3 reads CASSTSGSRETQYF. DNA for the CDR3: TGTGCCAGTAGTACTAGCGGGAGTCGAGAGACCCAGTACTTC.